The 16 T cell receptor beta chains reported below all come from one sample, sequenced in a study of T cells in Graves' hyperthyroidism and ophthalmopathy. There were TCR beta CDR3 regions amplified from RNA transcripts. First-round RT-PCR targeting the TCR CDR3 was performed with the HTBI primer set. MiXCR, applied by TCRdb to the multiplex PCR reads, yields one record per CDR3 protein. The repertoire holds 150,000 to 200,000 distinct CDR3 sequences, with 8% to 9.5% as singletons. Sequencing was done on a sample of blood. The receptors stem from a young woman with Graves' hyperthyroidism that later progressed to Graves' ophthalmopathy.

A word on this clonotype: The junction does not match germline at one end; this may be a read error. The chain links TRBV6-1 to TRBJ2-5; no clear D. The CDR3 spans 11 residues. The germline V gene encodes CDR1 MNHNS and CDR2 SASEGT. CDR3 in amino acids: CASNHQETQYF. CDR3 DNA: TGTGCCAGCAACCACCAGGAGACCCAGTACTTC.

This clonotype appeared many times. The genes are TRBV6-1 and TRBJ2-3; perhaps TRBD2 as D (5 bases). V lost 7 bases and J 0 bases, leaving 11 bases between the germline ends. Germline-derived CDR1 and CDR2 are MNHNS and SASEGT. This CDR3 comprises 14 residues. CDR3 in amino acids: CASTRPGSTDTQYF. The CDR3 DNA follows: TGTGCCAGCACTCGGCCGGGAAGCACAGATACGCAGTATTTT.

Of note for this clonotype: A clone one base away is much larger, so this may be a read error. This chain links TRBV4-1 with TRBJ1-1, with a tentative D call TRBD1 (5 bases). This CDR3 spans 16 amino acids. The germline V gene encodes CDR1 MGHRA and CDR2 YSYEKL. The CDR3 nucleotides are TGCGCCGGCAGCCAAGTGGGGCGCGGAAGGAACACTGAAGCTTTCTTT. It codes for CAGSQVGRGRNTEAFF.

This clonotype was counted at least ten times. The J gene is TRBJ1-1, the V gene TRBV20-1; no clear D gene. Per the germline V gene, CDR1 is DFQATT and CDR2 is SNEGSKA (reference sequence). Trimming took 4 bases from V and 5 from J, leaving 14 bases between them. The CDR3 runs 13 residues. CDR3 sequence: CSATGPPGTEAFF. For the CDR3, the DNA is TGCAGTGCTACCGGGCCTCCGGGGACTGAAGCTTTCTTT.

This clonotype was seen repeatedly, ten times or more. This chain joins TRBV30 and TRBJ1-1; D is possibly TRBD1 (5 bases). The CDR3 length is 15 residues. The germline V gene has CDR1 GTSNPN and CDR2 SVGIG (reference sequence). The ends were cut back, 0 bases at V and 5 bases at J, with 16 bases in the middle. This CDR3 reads CAWSVLGRGGTEAFF. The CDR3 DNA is TGTGCCTGGAGTGTACTGGGTCGCGGGGGAACTGAAGCTTTCTTT.

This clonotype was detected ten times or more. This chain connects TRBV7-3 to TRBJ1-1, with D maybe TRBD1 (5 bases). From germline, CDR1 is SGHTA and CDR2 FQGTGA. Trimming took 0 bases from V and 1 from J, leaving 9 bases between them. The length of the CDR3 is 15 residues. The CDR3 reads CASSLTGEQNTEAFF. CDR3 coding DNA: TGTGCCAGCAGCTTAACAGGGGAACAGAACACTGAAGCTTTCTTT.

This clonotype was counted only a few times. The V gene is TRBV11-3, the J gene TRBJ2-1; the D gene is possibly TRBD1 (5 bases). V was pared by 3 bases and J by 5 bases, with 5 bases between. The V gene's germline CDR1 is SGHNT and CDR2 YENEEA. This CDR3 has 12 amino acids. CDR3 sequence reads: CASSLTDNEQFF. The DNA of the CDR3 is TGTGCCAGCAGCTTGACAGACAATGAGCAGTTCTTC.

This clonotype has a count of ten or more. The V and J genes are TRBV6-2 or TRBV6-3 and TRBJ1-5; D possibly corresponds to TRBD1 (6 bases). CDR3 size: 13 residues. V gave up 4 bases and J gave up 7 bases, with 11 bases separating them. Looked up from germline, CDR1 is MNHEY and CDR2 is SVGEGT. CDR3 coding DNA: TGTGCCAGCAGTTCTCAGGGGACCCAGCCCCAGCATTTT. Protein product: CASSSQGTQPQHF.

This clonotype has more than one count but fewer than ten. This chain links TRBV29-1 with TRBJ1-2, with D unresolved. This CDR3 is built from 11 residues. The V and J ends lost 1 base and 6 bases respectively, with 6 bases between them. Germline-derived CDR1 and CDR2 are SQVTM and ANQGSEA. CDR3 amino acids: CSVEGGDGYTF. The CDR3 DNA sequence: TGCAGCGTTGAAGGAGGAGATGGCTACACCTTC.

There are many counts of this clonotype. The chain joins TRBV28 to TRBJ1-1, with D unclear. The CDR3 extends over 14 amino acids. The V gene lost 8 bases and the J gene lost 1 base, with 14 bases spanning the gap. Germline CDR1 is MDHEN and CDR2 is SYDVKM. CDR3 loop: CASDPLTENTEAFF. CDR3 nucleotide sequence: TGTGCCAGCGACCCTCTGACGGAGAACACTGAAGCTTTCTTT.

The CDR3 DNA follows: TGTGCCATCAGGGGACCGGCGGATCAAGAGACCCAGTACTTC. Translated: CAIRGPADQETQYF. The chain combines TRBV10-3 with TRBJ2-5; the D gene could be TRBD1 or TRBD2 (5 bases each). This CDR3 spans 14 amino acids. V was shortened by 6 bases and J by 2 bases, with 13 bases between the two germline ends. Germline assignment: CDR1 ENHRY and CDR2 SYGVKD.

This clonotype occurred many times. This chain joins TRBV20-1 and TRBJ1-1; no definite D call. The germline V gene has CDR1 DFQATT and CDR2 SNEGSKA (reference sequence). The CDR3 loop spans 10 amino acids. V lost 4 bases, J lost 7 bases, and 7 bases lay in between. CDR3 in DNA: TGCAGTGCTATGTCGGGTGAAGCTTTCTTT. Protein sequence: CSAMSGEAFF.

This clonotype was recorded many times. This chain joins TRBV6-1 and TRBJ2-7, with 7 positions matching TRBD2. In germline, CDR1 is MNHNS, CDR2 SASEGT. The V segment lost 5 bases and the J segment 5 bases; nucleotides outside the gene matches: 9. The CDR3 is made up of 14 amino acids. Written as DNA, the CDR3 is TGTGCCAGCAGTTACGGGCGGGGGATGAACGAGCAGTACTTC. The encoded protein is CASSYGRGMNEQYF.

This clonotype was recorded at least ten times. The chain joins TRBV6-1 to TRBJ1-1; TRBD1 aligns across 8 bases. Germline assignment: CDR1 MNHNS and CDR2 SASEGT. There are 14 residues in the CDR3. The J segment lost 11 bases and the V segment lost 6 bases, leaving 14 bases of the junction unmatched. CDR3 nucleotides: TGTGCCAGCAGCTCGATTAGGACAGGGCCACGGGCTTTCTTT. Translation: CASSSIRTGPRAFF.

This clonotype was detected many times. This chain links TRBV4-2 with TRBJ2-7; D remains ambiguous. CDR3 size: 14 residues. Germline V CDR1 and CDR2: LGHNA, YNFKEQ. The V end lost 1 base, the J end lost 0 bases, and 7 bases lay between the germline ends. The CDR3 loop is CASSQVRSSYEQYF. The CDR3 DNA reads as TGTGCCAGCAGCCAAGTTCGATCCTCCTACGAGCAGTACTTC.

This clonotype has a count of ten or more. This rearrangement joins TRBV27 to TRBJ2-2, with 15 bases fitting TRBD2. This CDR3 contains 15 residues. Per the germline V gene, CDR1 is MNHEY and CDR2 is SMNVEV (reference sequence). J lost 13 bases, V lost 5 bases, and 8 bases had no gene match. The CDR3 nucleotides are TGTGCCAGCAGTCATAGGACTAGCGGGAGGGCCGGGCTGTTTTTT. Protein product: CASSHRTSGRAGLFF.